Below are 3 T cell receptor beta chains sequenced from a single sample in a study of response to subunit inactivated influenza vaccine. TCRdb re-called the RT-PCR reads through MiXCR, storing one row per CDR3 protein. The sample yields around 600,000 distinct CDR3 sequences, roughly 12% seen once. The same data also contributed to another study, on T cells expressing NK-cell markers. That report adds: cDNA encoding TCR beta was synthesized via 5'RACE template switching incorporating UMIs.

The source material was PBMCs from blood, sampled on the day of vaccination. Receptors were obtained from a man aged 45-65 years who received an inactivated influenza vaccine.

This clonotype was counted many times. The V call is TRBV5-4, the J call TRBJ2-5; D gene ambiguous. From germline, CDR1 is SGHNT and CDR2 YYREEE (reference sequence). The ends were cut back, 0 bases at V and 3 bases at J, with 6 bases in the middle. This CDR3 spans 13 amino acids. CDR3 region: CASSLDLEETQYF. In DNA form, the CDR3 reads TGTGCCAGCAGCTTGGATTTGGAAGAGACCCAGTACTTC.

This chain joins TRBV5-5 and TRBJ1-4; TRBD1 agrees at 9 bases. CDR1 SGHKS and CDR2 YYEKEE come from the germline V gene (reference sequence). This CDR3 has 12 amino acids. Trimming at V came to 10 bases and at J to 6 bases, leaving 4 bases not matched to a gene. CDR3 residues: CASTGGDEKLFF. CDR3 DNA sequence: TGTGCCTCGACAGGGGGGGATGAAAAACTGTTTTTT. Using reference TRBV5-5 and TRBJ1-4 for the parts outside the CDR3, the full variable domain is DAGVTQSPTHLIKTRGQQVTLRCSPISGHKSVSWYQQVLGQGPQFIFQYYEKEERGRGNFPDRFSARQFPNYSSELNVNALLLGDSALYLCASTGGDEKLFFGSGTQLSVL.

The chain uses TRBV4-3 and TRBJ2-2, with 8 nucleotides matching TRBD2. Germline CDR1 LGHNA, CDR2 YSLEER. This CDR3 region has 17 residues. Trimming cost V 5 bases and J 5 bases; bases outside gene matches: 13. The CDR3 nucleotides read TGCGCCAGCAGCGCGGACCCAGCGGGAGTGGGAACCGGGGAGCTGTTTTTT. This encodes CASSADPAGVGTGELFF.